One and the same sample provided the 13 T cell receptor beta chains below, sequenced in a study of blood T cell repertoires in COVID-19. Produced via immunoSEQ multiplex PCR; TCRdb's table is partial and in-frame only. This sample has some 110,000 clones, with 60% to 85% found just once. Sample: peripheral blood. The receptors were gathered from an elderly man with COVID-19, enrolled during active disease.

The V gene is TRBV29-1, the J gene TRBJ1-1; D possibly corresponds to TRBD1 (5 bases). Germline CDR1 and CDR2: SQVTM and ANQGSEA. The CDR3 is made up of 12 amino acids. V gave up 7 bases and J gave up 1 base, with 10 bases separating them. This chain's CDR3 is CSAKQENTEAFF. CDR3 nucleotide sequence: TGCAGCGCCAAACAGGAGAACACTGAAGCTTTCTTT.

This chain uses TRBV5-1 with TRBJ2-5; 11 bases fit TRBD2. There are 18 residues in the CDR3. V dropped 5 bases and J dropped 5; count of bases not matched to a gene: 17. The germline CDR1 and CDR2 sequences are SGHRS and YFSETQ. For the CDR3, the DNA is TGCGCCAGCAGGGAGACAGTAGCGGGAGGGCCTGGGACTGAGACCCAGTACTTC. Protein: CASRETVAGGPGTETQYF.

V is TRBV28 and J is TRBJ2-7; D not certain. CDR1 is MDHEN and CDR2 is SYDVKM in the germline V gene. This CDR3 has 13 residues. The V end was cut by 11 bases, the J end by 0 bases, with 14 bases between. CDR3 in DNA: TGTGCCTGTCAGGTTTTACACTCCTACGAGCAGTACTTC. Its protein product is CACQVLHSYEQYF.

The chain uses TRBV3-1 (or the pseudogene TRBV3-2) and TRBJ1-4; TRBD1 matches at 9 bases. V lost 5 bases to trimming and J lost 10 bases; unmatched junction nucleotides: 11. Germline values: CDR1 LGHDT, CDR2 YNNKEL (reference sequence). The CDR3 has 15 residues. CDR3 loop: CASSSRDREPGKLFF. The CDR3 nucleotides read TGTGCCAGCAGCAGCCGGGACAGGGAGCCGGGAAAACTGTTTTTT.

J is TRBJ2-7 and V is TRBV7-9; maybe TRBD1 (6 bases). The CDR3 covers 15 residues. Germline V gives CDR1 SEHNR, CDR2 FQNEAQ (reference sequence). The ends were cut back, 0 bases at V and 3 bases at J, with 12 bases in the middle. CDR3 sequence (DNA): TGTGCCAGCAGCTTAGCGACCACAGGGATCTACGAGCAGTACTTC. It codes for CASSLATTGIYEQYF.

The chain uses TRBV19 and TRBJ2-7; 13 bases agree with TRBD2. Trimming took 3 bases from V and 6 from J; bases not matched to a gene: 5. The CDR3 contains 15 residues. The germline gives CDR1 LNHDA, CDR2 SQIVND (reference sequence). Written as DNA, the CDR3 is TGTGCCAGTAGTATTATGACTAGCGGGAGGCTCGAGCAGTACTTC. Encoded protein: CASSIMTSGRLEQYF.

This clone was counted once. CDR3 loop: CASSYSNEGISPLHF. The CDR3 DNA is TGTGCCAGCAGTTACTCGAACGAGGGTATTTCACCCCTCCACTTT. The rearrangement uses TRBV6-6 and TRBJ1-6; D is uncertain. Germline CDR1 is MNHNY and CDR2 is SVGAGI (reference sequence). The V and J ends lost 0 bases and 9 bases respectively, with 12 bases between them. The length of the CDR3 is 15 residues.

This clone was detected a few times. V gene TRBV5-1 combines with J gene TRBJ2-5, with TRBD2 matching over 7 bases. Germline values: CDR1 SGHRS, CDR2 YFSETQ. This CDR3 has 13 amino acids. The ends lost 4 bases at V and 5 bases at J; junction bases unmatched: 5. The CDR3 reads CASSPTGGETQYF. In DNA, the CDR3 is TGCGCCAGCAGCCCCACCGGGGGGGAGACCCAGTACTTC.

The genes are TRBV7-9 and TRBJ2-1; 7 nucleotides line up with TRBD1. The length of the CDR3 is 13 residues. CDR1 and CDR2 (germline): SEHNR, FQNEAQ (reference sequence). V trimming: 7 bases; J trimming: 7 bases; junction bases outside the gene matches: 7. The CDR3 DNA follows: TGTGCCAGCAACCCGGGACAGATAAATGAGCAGTTCTTC. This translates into CASNPGQINEQFF.

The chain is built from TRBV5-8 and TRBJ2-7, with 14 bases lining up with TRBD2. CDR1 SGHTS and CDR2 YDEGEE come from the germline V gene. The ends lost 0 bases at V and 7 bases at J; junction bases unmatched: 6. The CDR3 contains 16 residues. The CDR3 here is CASSLGTSGRTEEQYF. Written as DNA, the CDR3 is TGTGCCAGCAGCTTGGGGACTAGCGGGAGGACGGAGGAGCAGTACTTC.

Written as DNA, the CDR3 is TGCGCCAGCAGCTTGGCCCGGACTAGCACCCACGAGCAGTACTTC. Amino acid sequence: CASSLARTSTHEQYF. The chain carries TRBV5-1 and TRBJ2-7, with 8 bases identical to TRBD2. Germline trimming cut 0 bases from V and 5 bases from J; bases unmatched to any gene: 7. CDR3 size: 15 residues. The germline V gene encodes CDR1 SGHRS and CDR2 YFSETQ. The full variable domain, in which reference TRBV5-1 and TRBJ2-7 provide the parts outside the CDR3, is KAGVTQTPRYLIKTRGQQVTLSCSPISGHRSVSWYQQTPGQGLQFLFEYFSETQRNKGNFPGRFSGRQFSNSRSEMNVSTLELGDSALYLCASSLARTSTHEQYFGPGTRLTVT.

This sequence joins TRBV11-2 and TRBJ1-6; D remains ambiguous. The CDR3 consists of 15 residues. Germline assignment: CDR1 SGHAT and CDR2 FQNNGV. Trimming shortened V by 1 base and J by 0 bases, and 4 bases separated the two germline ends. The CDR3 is CASSLVSSYNSPLHF. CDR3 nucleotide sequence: TGTGCCAGCAGCTTAGTTAGCTCCTATAATTCACCCCTCCACTTT.

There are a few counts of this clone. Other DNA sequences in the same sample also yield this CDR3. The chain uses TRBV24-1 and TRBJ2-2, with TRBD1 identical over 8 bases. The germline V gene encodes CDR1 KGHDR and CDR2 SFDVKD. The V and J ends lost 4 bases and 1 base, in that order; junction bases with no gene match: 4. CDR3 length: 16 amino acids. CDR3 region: CATSDPGTGNTGELFF. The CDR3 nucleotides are TGTGCCACCAGTGACCCAGGGACAGGGAACACCGGGGAGCTGTTTTTT.